This TCR beta chain was recorded in a study of cytomegalovirus exposure and HLA in healthy donors. Study results and caveats: It was about 150 TCR beta chains that were listed as cytomegalovirus-associated.

Concerning this clone: The antigen is not known.

In germline, CDR1 is MNHEY, CDR2 SVGAGI. The CDR3 consists of 16 residues. V lost 2 bases, J lost 1 base, and 3 bases stayed unmatched. The protocol was immunoSEQ multiplex PCR, while the TCRdb copy is restricted to in-frame clones and leaves out a portion. The repertoire holds over 100,000 clones, with around nine tenths as singletons. This chain uses TRBV6-5 with TRBJ2-1, with 9 positions matching TRBD2. This clonotype was obtained from a man aged 30 to 45 in good health and CMV-seronegative. Sample: PBMCs. CDR3 nucleotides: TGTGCCAGCAGTTACAAGGGACTAGCTTCCTACAATGAGCAGTTCTTC. Its translation: CASSYKGLASYNEQFF.